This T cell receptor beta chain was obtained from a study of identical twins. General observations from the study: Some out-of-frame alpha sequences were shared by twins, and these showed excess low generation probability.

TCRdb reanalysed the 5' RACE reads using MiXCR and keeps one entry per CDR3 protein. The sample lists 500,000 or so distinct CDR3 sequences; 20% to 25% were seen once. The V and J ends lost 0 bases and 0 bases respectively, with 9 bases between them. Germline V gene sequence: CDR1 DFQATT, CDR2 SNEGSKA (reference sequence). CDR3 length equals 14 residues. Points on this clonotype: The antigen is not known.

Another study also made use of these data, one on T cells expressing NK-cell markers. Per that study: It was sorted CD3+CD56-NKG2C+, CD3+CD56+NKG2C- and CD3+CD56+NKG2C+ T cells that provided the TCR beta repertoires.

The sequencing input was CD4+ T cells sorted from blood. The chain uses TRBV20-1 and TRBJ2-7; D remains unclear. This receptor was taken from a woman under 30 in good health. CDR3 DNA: TGCAGTGCTAGAGATTGGCGGAGCTCCTACGAGCAGTACTTC. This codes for CSARDWRSSYEQYF.